These 20 T cell receptor beta chains were all obtained from the same sample, sequenced in a study of regulatory T cells in long-lasting Graves disease (TCRdb year 2021). Explained via the paper, the time point label denotes: newly diagnosed GD, antithyroid drugs for less than 3 months. For both TCR sequencing and RNA sequencing, RNA was extracted from PBMCs using TRIzol. The library relied on multiplex PCR. TCRdb shows the sequencer as Illumina HiSeq 4000. CDR3 regions were amplified by Arm-PCR with iRepertoire HTBI primers to construct TCR beta libraries. TCRdb cleaned the public reads at Q25 with fastp, built clones with MiXCR and kept in-frame beta chains. Rows are combined by CDR3 protein, so each entry shows the most common genes and DNA. This sample comprises 200,000 to 250,000 distinct CDR3 sequences, 15% to 20% of them detected only once. Over 20% of the sample is in the top ten clones. Sequences were derived from peripheral blood mononuclear cells (PBMCs), sampled at new diagnosis, from a patient treated with antithyroid drugs. Every receptor here comes from a female donor with Graves disease.

The chain couples TRBV7-2 to TRBJ2-7; D uncertain. This CDR3 comprises 13 residues. Germline V gives CDR1 SGHTA, CDR2 FQGNSA. V gave up 2 bases and J gave up 6 bases, with 11 bases separating them. CDR3 region: CASSLPSTSEQYV. The DNA for the CDR3 is TGTGCCAGCAGCTTACCCTCCACAAGCGAGCAGTACGTC.

The chain uses TRBV6-2 or TRBV6-3 and TRBJ2-2, with 8 nucleotides matching TRBD1. V was clipped by 4 bases and J by 7 bases; unmatched bases: 5. Germline lookup yields CDR1 MNHEY and CDR2 SVGEGT. CDR3 length: 14 residues. The CDR3 loop reads CASSSLRGRGELFF. CDR3 in DNA: TGTGCCAGCAGTTCGCTCAGGGGGCGCGGGGAGCTGTTTTTT.

This clonotype came up a few times. A single base separates this from a much larger clone, so it may be a read error. The gene calls are TRBV9 and TRBJ2-7, with TRBD2 matching over 7 bases. This CDR3 has 14 residues. Germline trimming cut 4 bases from V and 2 bases from J; bases unmatched to any gene: 6. Germline values: CDR1 SGDLS, CDR2 YYNGEE. In DNA, the CDR3 is TGTGCCAGCAGCATAGCTAGCGGCCCCTACGAGCAGTACTTC. Its protein product is CASSIASGPYEQYF.

The chain combines TRBV6-2 or TRBV6-3 with TRBJ1-3; 11 bases fit TRBD1. CDR1 and CDR2 from the germline V gene are MNHEY and SVGEGT. The CDR3 runs to 16 residues. Losses at the gene ends were 6 bases for V and 4 bases for J; bases not matched to a gene: 8. CDR3 sequence: CASRNGQGASGNTIYF. CDR3 in DNA: TGTGCCAGCAGAAACGGACAGGGGGCTTCCGGAAACACCATATATTTT.

This clonotype came up many times. The V gene is TRBV20-1, the J gene TRBJ2-5; 9 nucleotides match TRBD1. Germline V gives CDR1 DFQATT, CDR2 SNEGSKA (reference sequence). V shed 1 base, J shed 2 bases, and the junction held 8 bases outside the gene matches. The CDR3 length is 16 residues. CDR3 region: CSARGSSGTGQETQYF. CDR3 DNA sequence: TGCAGTGCTAGAGGAAGTTCCGGGACAGGGCAAGAGACCCAGTACTTC.

This clonotype showed up many times. The V and J genes are TRBV19 and TRBJ2-1, with a weak D call TRBD2 (6 bases). Trimming cost V 6 bases and J 0 bases, with 12 bases left between them. The length of the CDR3 is 15 residues. From germline, CDR1 is LNHDA and CDR2 SQIVND (reference sequence). CDR3 loop: CASSLGLRSYNEQFF. CDR3 bases: TGTGCCAGTAGCCTGGGACTTCGCTCCTACAATGAGCAGTTCTTC.

In its sample, this clonotype was seen many times. J is TRBJ1-1 and V is TRBV20-1; D is perhaps TRBD1 (5 bases). The CDR3 sequence is 13 residues long. CDR1 DFQATT and CDR2 SNEGSKA come from the germline V gene (reference sequence). The germline V and J ends were trimmed by 2 bases and 0 bases, with 7 bases remaining between them. DNA for the CDR3: TGCAGTGCTAGATCGACAGTGAACACTGAAGCTTTCTTT. Protein: CSARSTVNTEAFF.

With regard to this clonotype: Since a far larger clone is one base different, this is likely a read error. The chain couples TRBV6-1 to TRBJ2-1; the D gene is possibly TRBD2 (7 bases). V lost 3 bases and J lost 0, with 15 bases in between. The CDR3 totals 17 residues. CDR1 is MNHNS and CDR2 is SASEGT in the germline V gene. The chain's CDR3 is CASSDSQAGHSYNEQFF. The CDR3 nucleotides read TGTGCCAGCAGTGATTCCCAAGCGGGACACTCCTACAATGAGCAGTTCTTC.

This clonotype came up many times. The rearrangement joins TRBV12-3 or TRBV12-4 to TRBJ2-6; D may be TRBD1 (5 bases). This CDR3 has 16 amino acids. V was cut by 3 bases and J by 2 bases, with 11 bases left in between. CDR3 nucleotides: TGTGCCAGCAGTTTTAGGGGTGGTACTGGGGCCAACGTCCTGACTTTC. Amino acid sequence: CASSFRGGTGANVLTF.

This sequence joins TRBV29-1 and TRBJ2-7; TRBD1 matches at 9 bases. V lost 7 bases to trimming and J lost 3 bases; unmatched junction nucleotides: 10. Looked up from germline, CDR1 is SQVTM and CDR2 is ANQGSEA. This CDR3 spans 14 amino acids. CDR3 sequence (DNA): TGCAGCGCGTCAGAGGGACAGGGATTCTACGAGCAGTACTTC. Protein: CSASEGQGFYEQYF.

V gene TRBV10-3 combines with J gene TRBJ1-2, with TRBD1 identical over 8 bases. This CDR3 has 14 amino acids. V lost 5 bases and J lost 8; bases outside the gene matches: 10. Germline CDR1 and CDR2: ENHRY and SYGVKD. DNA of the CDR3: TGTGCCATCAGTCGGCCCGACAGGGGAGGAGGCTACACCTTC. Its protein product is CAISRPDRGGGYTF.

This clonotype was found many times. The chain links TRBV10-3 to TRBJ1-5; D remains ambiguous. This CDR3 has 14 amino acids. Germline V gene sequence: CDR1 ENHRY, CDR2 SYGVKD. Trimming pared 0 bases from V and 7 bases from J, leaving 10 bases between. The CDR3 spells CAISESRFDQPQHF. The CDR3 DNA reads TGTGCCATCAGTGAGTCGCGGTTTGACCAGCCCCAGCATTTT.

The chain joins TRBV11-1 to TRBJ1-1, with D unclear. CDR1 and CDR2 (germline): SGHAT, FQDESV (reference sequence). The CDR3 extends over 13 amino acids. The V gene lost 5 bases and the J gene lost 3 bases, with 10 bases spanning the gap. CDR3 amino acids: CASSHRTDTEAFF. CDR3 nucleotide sequence: TGTGCCAGCAGCCACCGCACCGACACTGAAGCTTTCTTT.

This clonotype has ten or more counts. CDR3 in DNA: TGCAGTGCTCTCACCGCGGGGAGACAAGGGAAGGAGGCTAACTATGGCTACACCTTC. Its translation: CSALTAGRQGKEANYGYTF. The chain has TRBV20-1 and TRBJ1-2, with D unclear. Between the trimmed V and J ends, which lost 5 bases and 0 bases, there was a span of 28 bases. This CDR3 region has 19 residues. Germline-derived CDR1 and CDR2 are DFQATT and SNEGSKA (reference sequence).

The chain uses TRBV9 and TRBJ2-1, with unresolved D. Per germline, CDR1 SGDLS and CDR2 YYNGEE. The CDR3 is 20 amino acids. Between the trimmed V and J ends, which lost 0 bases and 0 bases, there was a span of 22 bases. CDR3 nucleotide sequence: TGTGCCAGCAGCGTAGACCTAAATAGGGCATCGGGTAGCTCCTACAATGAGCAGTTCTTC. Translated: CASSVDLNRASGSSYNEQFF.

At least ten counts were recorded for this clonotype. The chain recombines TRBV2 with TRBJ2-7; 8 bases align to TRBD1. Per the germline V gene, CDR1 is SNHLY and CDR2 is FYNNEI. There are 14 residues in the CDR3. Germline trimming cut 7 bases from V and 5 bases from J; bases unmatched to any gene: 10. CDR3 sequence: CASNSGTGNDEQYF. The CDR3 bases are TGTGCCAGCAACTCAGGGACAGGTAATGACGAGCAGTACTTC.

This clonotype was seen only a few times. The genes are TRBV7-9 and TRBJ2-7; 12 bases agree with TRBD1. The J segment lost 4 bases and the V segment lost 5 bases, leaving 6 bases of the junction unmatched. The CDR3 spans 15 residues. Germline CDR1 SEHNR, CDR2 FQNEAQ (reference sequence). CDR3 nucleotides: TGTGCCAGCAGCCCCTGGGACAGGGGGCTGTACGAGCAGTACTTC. Its translation: CASSPWDRGLYEQYF. Filled out from reference TRBV7-9 and TRBJ2-7, the complete variable domain reads DTGVSQNPRHKITKRGQNVTFRCDPISEHNRLYWYRQTLGQGPEFLTYFQNEAQLEKSRLLSDRFSAERPKGSFSTLEIQRTEQGDSAMYLCASSPWDRGLYEQYFGPGTRLTVT.

In this sample, this clonotype turned up a few times. This chain uses TRBV9 with TRBJ2-7; 9 bases agree with TRBD1. The CDR3 runs 14 residues. V lost 4 bases, J lost 4 bases, and 6 bases stayed unmatched. Germline V gives CDR1 SGDLS, CDR2 YYNGEE. The CDR3 DNA sequence: TGTGCCAGCAGCTTGCGACAGGGGGTTTACGAGCAGTACTTC. It codes for CASSLRQGVYEQYF.

This clonotype appeared a few times. This sequence joins TRBV19 and TRBJ2-7, with no clear D. V gave up 4 bases and J gave up 2 bases, with 15 bases separating them. Germline lookup yields CDR1 LNHDA and CDR2 SQIVND (reference sequence). This CDR3 contains 15 residues. The CDR3 reads CASSTAHGATYEQYF. The DNA for the CDR3 is TGTGCCAGTAGTACCGCTCATGGAGCGACCTACGAGCAGTACTTC.

The chain employs TRBV11-2 and TRBJ2-2; 12 nucleotides agree with TRBD2. The CDR3 length is 17 residues. After removal of 0 bases from V and 6 bases from J, the junction contained 5 bases not matched to a gene. Germline loops: CDR1 SGHAT, CDR2 FQNNGV. This CDR3 reads CASSLELAGGLPGELFF. CDR3 nucleotides: TGTGCCAGCAGCTTAGAACTAGCGGGAGGCCTCCCCGGGGAGCTGTTTTTT.